What follows are 15 T cell receptor beta chains derived from one specimen sequenced in a study of human T cells and chemical hapten exposure. The sample's time point: pre-sensitization, week 0. Stated treatment: therapeutic diphenylcyclopropenone sensitization with weekly scalp DPC. TCRdb reanalysed the RACE reads using MiXCR and keeps one entry per CDR3 protein. Altogether some 70,000 distinct CDR3 sequences are present, approximately 10% being singletons, with the ten largest covering roughly 5.2%. The material sequenced was whole blood, taken in connection with sensitization to the hapten diphenylcyclopropenone (DPC). These receptor sequences come from a woman aged 45-59 years with alopecia areata. Some clones in this sample may be carry-over from other donors' samples.

This clonotype was seen a handful of times. The chain joins TRBV27 to TRBJ2-3; 8 nucleotides align to TRBD2. In germline, CDR1 is MNHEY, CDR2 SMNVEV (reference sequence). V was clipped by 7 bases and J by 3 bases; unmatched bases: 18. The CDR3 runs to 18 residues. CDR3 protein: CASTFRWAGGFLTDTQYF. The CDR3 region has the DNA TGTGCCAGCACCTTCCGTTGGGCGGGAGGCTTCCTAACAGATACGCAGTATTTT.

This clonotype was counted a few times. The chain carries TRBV29-1 and TRBJ2-3, with D possibly being TRBD1 or TRBD2 (6 bases each). The CDR3 consists of 16 residues. Trimming pared 6 bases from V and 0 bases from J, leaving 19 bases between. CDR1 SQVTM and CDR2 ANQGSEA come from the germline V gene. The CDR3 loop reads CSVGGQPRRSTDTQYF. As DNA, the CDR3 is TGCAGCGTGGGAGGACAGCCCAGGCGAAGCACAGATACGCAGTATTTT.

The CDR3 DNA is TGCGCCAGCAGCCAAGCCTCCGGCGGGGCCTACGAGCAGTACTTC. Translating gives CASSQASGGAYEQYF. The chain combines TRBV4-3 with TRBJ2-7, with D perhaps matching TRBD2 (6 bases). CDR1 and CDR2 (germline): LGHNA, YSLEER. The V and J ends lost 1 base and 2 bases respectively, with 12 bases between them. This CDR3 comprises 15 residues.

This clonotype was seen many times. The chain couples TRBV6-6 to TRBJ1-2; D is perhaps TRBD1 (6 bases). CDR3 length equals 14 residues. V lost 6 bases to trimming and J lost 4 bases, with 15 bases between them. Germline assignment: CDR1 MNHNY and CDR2 SVGAGI (reference sequence). CDR3 sequence reads: CASSYGGPGYGYTF. CDR3 sequence (DNA): TGTGCCAGCAGCTATGGGGGGCCCGGCTATGGCTACACCTTC.

The chain couples TRBV7-8 to TRBJ2-6; 9 bases line up with TRBD1. The CDR3 sequence is 18 residues long. V was clipped by 4 bases and J by 0 bases; unmatched bases: 7. The germline V gene encodes CDR1 SGHVS and CDR2 FQNEAQ. CDR3 sequence reads: CASSYAGTGYSGANVLTF. Here the CDR3 DNA reads TGTGCCAGCAGCTACGCCGGGACAGGGTACTCTGGGGCCAACGTCCTGACTTTC.

This chain uses TRBV28 with TRBJ2-4, with 8 bases that match TRBD1. The CDR3 spans 15 residues. CDR1 and CDR2 from the germline V gene are MDHEN and SYDVKM. Unmatched junction bases numbered 4, after V lost 3 bases and J lost 3 bases. CDR3 region: CASSFPGTGKNIQYF. CDR3 nucleotide sequence: TGTGCCAGCAGTTTCCCCGGGACAGGCAAAAACATTCAGTACTTC.

This clonotype was observed a handful of times. The chain links TRBV27 to TRBJ1-2; 7 nucleotides align to TRBD1. Germline V gene data show CDR1 as MNHEY and CDR2 as SMNVEV (reference sequence). J gave up 7 bases and V 7 bases, and 9 bases lay outside the gene matches. The CDR3 is 13 residues long. The CDR3 coding sequence is TGTGCCAGCACCCTCACCGCAGGGGGTGGCTACACCTTC. Residues: CASTLTAGGGYTF.

The chain has TRBV9 and TRBJ2-3; D uncertain. The ends were cut back, 5 bases at V and 6 bases at J, with 10 bases in the middle. This CDR3 has 12 residues. Germline V gene data show CDR1 as SGDLS and CDR2 as YYNGEE. The CDR3 bases are TGTGCCAGCAGTAGGGTACGGGATACGCAGTATTTT. Translation gives CASSRVRDTQYF.

V usage is TRBV6-2 or TRBV6-3 and J usage is TRBJ2-7; D possibly corresponds to TRBD1 (7 bases). The CDR3 covers 16 residues. Germline V gene data show CDR1 as MNHEY and CDR2 as SVGEGT. The V gene lost 6 bases and the J gene lost 5 bases, with 23 bases spanning the gap. The CDR3 reads CASRDMTGRNSDEQYF. The DNA of the CDR3 is TGTGCCAGCAGAGACATGACAGGGAGGAACAGTGACGAGCAGTACTTC.

The chain is built from TRBV30 and TRBJ1-1, with D unclear. With 3 bases removed from V and 1 base from J, the gap between germline ends came to 6 bases. CDR1 and CDR2 (germline): GTSNPN, SVGIG (reference sequence). The CDR3 has 12 amino acids. CDR3 sequence: CAWSRRNTEAFF. The CDR3 nucleotides are TGTGCCTGGAGCAGGCGGAACACTGAAGCTTTCTTT. Together with reference TRBV30 and TRBJ1-1, the CDR3 gives the full variable domain: SQTIHQWPATLVQPVGSPLSLECTVEGTSNPNLYWYRQAAGRGLQLLFYSVGIGQISSEVPQNLSASRPQDRQFILSSKKLLLSDSGFYLCAWSRRNTEAFFGQGTRLTVV.

This clonotype was detected ten times or more. CDR3: CASSPLDRVADQPQHF. For the CDR3, the DNA is TGTGCCAGCAGCCCCTTGGACAGGGTAGCGGATCAGCCCCAGCATTTT. V gene TRBV6-2 or TRBV6-3 combines with J gene TRBJ1-5; 8 bases are shared with TRBD1. The junction had 12 bases not matched to a gene; V was cut back by 6 bases and J by 5 bases. This CDR3 contains 16 residues. Per germline, CDR1 MNHEY and CDR2 SVGEGT.

J is TRBJ2-7 and V is TRBV6-1; D remains unclear. The ends were cut back, 2 bases at V and 0 bases at J, with 5 bases in the middle. The CDR3 sequence is 13 residues long. Germline V gene lookup returns CDR1 MNHNS and CDR2 SASEGT. The CDR3 here is CASSEYGSYEQYF. In nucleotides, the CDR3 is TGTGCCAGCAGTGAATACGGCTCCTACGAGCAGTACTTC.

In its sample, this clonotype was seen many times. This chain uses TRBV28 with TRBJ2-7, with D possibly being TRBD1 or TRBD2 (5 bases each). The V gene's germline CDR1 is MDHEN and CDR2 SYDVKM. V lost 6 bases, J lost 2 bases, and 17 bases lay in between. This CDR3 contains 15 residues. The CDR3 DNA reads TGTGCCAGCAGCTCCCCCGGGACCGCCCCCTACGAGCAGTACTTC. Translating it yields CASSSPGTAPYEQYF.

The V gene is TRBV6-1, the J gene TRBJ2-4; 8 positions agree with TRBD1. Germline V gene data show CDR1 as MNHNS and CDR2 as SASEGT. The V and J ends lost 3 bases and 0 bases, in that order; junction bases with no gene match: 4. There are 16 residues in the CDR3. Written as DNA, the CDR3 is TGTGCCAGCAGTGAGACAGGGGTAGGAGCCAAAAACATTCAGTACTTC. It encodes CASSETGVGAKNIQYF.

This clonotype was observed many times. The chain employs TRBV29-1 and TRBJ2-7; 9 bases are a match to TRBD1. The CDR3 totals 14 residues. The V gene's germline CDR1 is SQVTM and CDR2 ANQGSEA. Unmatched junction bases numbered 6, after V lost 4 bases and J lost 2 bases. CDR3 loop: CSVGIRTGAYEQYF. The CDR3 DNA follows: TGCAGCGTTGGTATTAGGACAGGGGCCTACGAGCAGTACTTC.